What follows are 26 T cell receptor beta chains derived from one specimen sequenced in a study of blood T cell repertoires in COVID-19 (dated by TCRdb to the early 2020s). Library preparation used the immunoSEQ multiplex PCR assay. TCRdb took this table from immuneACCESS and kept in-frame rearrangements with V and J called. Such tables lack part of the clones; where checked against another copy, unresolved V genes explain under half of the gap, and the rest is unexplained. Present in this sample are some 260,000 clones, around 79% of which were seen just once. Of the sample, 3.3% falls within the top ten clones. Sequencing used peripheral blood. These receptors were obtained from a woman aged 80 or over with acute or convalescent COVID-19.

The chain has TRBV4-3 and TRBJ2-1; tentative D call: TRBD2 (6 bases). Germline assignment: CDR1 LGHNA and CDR2 YSLEER. Between the trimmed V and J ends, which lost 0 bases and 0 bases, there was a span of 18 bases. The CDR3 is 19 residues long. CDR3 region: CASSQDLPSSVSSYNEQFF. In DNA, the CDR3 is TGCGCCAGCAGCCAAGACCTACCCTCTAGCGTGAGCTCCTACAATGAGCAGTTCTTC.

The chain employs TRBV2 and TRBJ1-6, with 8 nucleotides matching TRBD1. Germline values: CDR1 SNHLY, CDR2 FYNNEI. V shed 5 bases, J shed 6 bases, and the junction held 3 bases outside the gene matches. The CDR3 has 14 amino acids. The CDR3 reads CASSQGQANSPLHF. The CDR3 nucleotides are TGTGCCAGCAGTCAGGGACAGGCTAATTCACCCCTCCACTTT.

This chain connects TRBV27 to TRBJ2-5; TRBD2 matches at 9 bases. From germline, CDR1 is MNHEY and CDR2 SMNVEV (reference sequence). The J segment lost 5 bases and the V segment lost 1 base, leaving 8 bases of the junction unmatched. The CDR3 runs to 16 residues. The DNA of the CDR3 is TGTGCCAGCAGTTTATTTGGGACTAGCATAGGGGAGACCCAGTACTTC. It is translated as CASSLFGTSIGETQYF.

This chain uses TRBV7-3 with TRBJ2-2, with D tentatively TRBD2 (5 bases). V was cut by 2 bases and J by 6 bases, with 13 bases left in between. Looked up from germline, CDR1 is SGHTA and CDR2 is FQGTGA. The CDR3 is made up of 15 amino acids. CDR3 loop: CASSLSRLAAGELFF. The CDR3 DNA follows: TGTGCCAGCAGCTTATCTCGGCTAGCCGCCGGGGAGCTGTTTTTT.

The chain uses TRBV7-8 and TRBJ1-1; D gene uncertain. Trimming took off 5 bases at V and 7 bases at J, with 11 bases between the two ends. The germline gives CDR1 SGHVS, CDR2 FQNEAQ. This CDR3 is 12 amino acids long. CDR3 DNA sequence: TGTGCCAGCAGCCGCGGGATTGGTGAAGCTTTCTTT. Amino acids: CASSRGIGEAFF.

This chain links TRBV10-3 with TRBJ1-2; 7 bases map to TRBD1. The germline CDR1 and CDR2 sequences are ENHRY and SYGVKD. The V gene end was trimmed by 8 bases and the J gene end by 0 bases; junction bases not matched to a gene: 6. The length of the CDR3 is 14 residues. In DNA form, the CDR3 reads TGTGCCATCCAAGGGGACAGAGCTAACTATGGCTACACCTTC. Its translation is CAIQGDRANYGYTF.

This chain joins TRBV4-1 and TRBJ1-6; D is possibly TRBD1 (5 bases). V lost 0 bases and J lost 4, with 10 bases in between. Germline V gene sequence: CDR1 MGHRA, CDR2 YSYEKL. This CDR3 comprises 16 residues. CDR3 protein: CASSQDRDSYNSPLHF. The CDR3 bases are TGCGCCAGCAGCCAAGACAGGGACTCTTATAATTCACCCCTCCACTTT.

This clone has more than one count but fewer than ten. The chain is built from TRBV6-5 and TRBJ2-1; 9 bases are a match to TRBD2. CDR1 is MNHEY and CDR2 is SVGAGI in the germline V gene. V gave up 4 bases and J gave up 4 bases; unmatched junction bases: 5. The CDR3 extends over 15 amino acids. The CDR3 sequence: CASSSSGGHYNEQFF. As DNA, the CDR3 is TGTGCCAGCAGTTCGAGCGGGGGGCATTACAATGAGCAGTTCTTC.

The chain couples TRBV19 to TRBJ1-2; 8 bases are shared with TRBD1. J was trimmed by 5 bases and V by 5 bases; bases with no gene match: 10. The CDR3 is 15 amino acids. Germline lookup yields CDR1 LNHDA and CDR2 SQIVND (reference sequence). CDR3 in amino acids: CASSAEDRVSYGYTF. DNA of the CDR3: TGTGCCAGTAGTGCAGAGGACAGGGTGTCGTATGGCTACACCTTC.

V usage is TRBV24-1 and J usage is TRBJ2-3; weak D call: TRBD2 (6 bases). CDR1 is KGHDR, CDR2 SFDVKD, per germline. V gave up 6 bases and J gave up 6 bases, with 12 bases separating them. CDR3 size: 13 residues. CDR3 bases: TGTGCCACCAGTAGGGGAGGTGACGATACGCAGTATTTT. Encoded protein: CATSRGGDDTQYF.

The chain is built from TRBV25-1 and TRBJ1-6; D not certain. The CDR3 contains 16 residues. Germline-derived CDR1 and CDR2 are MGHDK and SYGVNS. Trimming took 2 bases from V and 0 from J, leaving 8 bases between them. In DNA form, the CDR3 reads TGTGCCAGCAGTGAAGCCGGGAGCTCCTATAATTCACCCCTCCACTTT. It is translated as CASSEAGSSYNSPLHF.

V usage is TRBV11-2 and J usage is TRBJ2-1; 10 nucleotides agree with TRBD2. CDR1 is SGHAT, CDR2 FQNNGV, per germline. The length of the CDR3 is 18 residues. J was trimmed by 6 bases and V by 4 bases; bases with no gene match: 15. CDR3 DNA sequence: TGTGCCAGCAGCTCCACCCCATCAACTAGCGGGGCTTCCAATGAGCAGTTCTTC. Its protein is CASSSTPSTSGASNEQFF.

The chain joins TRBV6-1 to TRBJ2-1; D possibly corresponds to TRBD2 (6 bases). The CDR3 loop spans 12 amino acids. With 3 bases removed from V and 7 bases from J, the gap between germline ends came to 7 bases. Germline assignment: CDR1 MNHNS and CDR2 SASEGT. The CDR3 loop reads CASSEGLNEQFF. The CDR3, as DNA: TGTGCCAGCAGTGAGGGACTGAATGAGCAGTTCTTC.

This clone has a handful of counts. The chain recombines TRBV19 with TRBJ2-2, with a possible D match to TRBD1 (5 bases). V shed 7 bases and J shed 5 bases, with 17 bases lying between them. CDR3 size: 15 residues. Germline CDR1 LNHDA, CDR2 SQIVND (reference sequence). CDR3 nucleotides: TGTGCCAGTACCCAAGGCCCAGGGAATACCGGGGAGCTGTTTTTT. Translated: CASTQGPGNTGELFF.

The chain carries TRBV9 and TRBJ2-7; D remains ambiguous. The CDR3 contains 14 residues. The V end lost 1 base, the J end lost 5 bases, and 13 bases lay between the germline ends. CDR1 SGDLS and CDR2 YYNGEE come from the germline V gene. This CDR3 is CASSVSIGSHEQYF. Here the CDR3 DNA reads TGTGCCAGCAGCGTATCTATCGGGTCCCACGAGCAGTACTTC.

The genes are TRBV5-1 and TRBJ1-2; weak D call: TRBD1 (6 bases). Trimming removed 8 bases from V and 1 base from J, with 15 bases in between. CDR3 length: 14 residues. The germline V gene encodes CDR1 SGHRS and CDR2 YFSETQ. This CDR3 is CASSRDTDNYGYTF. In DNA, the CDR3 is TGCGCCAGTAGCCGGGACACCGATAACTATGGCTACACCTTC.

This chain joins TRBV30 and TRBJ2-7, with TRBD1 matching over 7 bases. This CDR3 has 15 amino acids. The germline CDR1 and CDR2 sequences are GTSNPN and SVGIG (reference sequence). V gave up 8 bases and J gave up 5 bases; unmatched junction bases: 18. CDR3 sequence reads: CAATPRGRMVHEQYF. The CDR3 region has the DNA TGTGCCGCGACACCAAGGGGGCGGATGGTCCACGAGCAGTACTTC.

The chain is built from TRBV6-5 and TRBJ1-5, with a tentative D call TRBD1 (6 bases). The CDR3 is 14 residues long. V was trimmed by 6 bases and J by 1 base, leaving 10 bases between them. Germline V gene sequence: CDR1 MNHEY, CDR2 SVGAGI. The CDR3 spells CASRPGGSNQPQHF. The CDR3 DNA reads TGTGCCAGCAGGCCGGGGGGCAGCAATCAGCCCCAGCATTTT.

The V call is TRBV10-3, the J call TRBJ2-1, with D maybe TRBD1 (5 bases). Trimming took off 10 bases at V and 10 bases at J, with 20 bases between the two ends. Germline V gene data show CDR1 as ENHRY and CDR2 as SYGVKD. This CDR3 contains 13 residues. The CDR3 DNA reads as TGTGCCACCGGAACTGGGGCATCGGAAGAGCAGTTCTTC. It yields the protein CATGTGASEEQFF.

The chain couples TRBV11-1 to TRBJ1-1; no clear D gene. Trimming left V 4 bases short and J 4 bases short, with 13 bases between. Germline V gives CDR1 SGHAT, CDR2 FQDESV (reference sequence). CDR3 size: 14 residues. CDR3 protein: CASSSPIRGTEAFF. The CDR3 DNA sequence: TGTGCCAGCAGCTCCCCGATACGGGGCACTGAAGCTTTCTTT.

The CDR3 DNA is TGTGCCAGCACTTATACCTACGAGCAGTACTTC. This gives the protein CASTYTYEQYF. This rearrangement joins TRBV2 to TRBJ2-7, with no clear D. Trimming stripped 7 bases from V and 2 bases from J, with 6 bases between. Germline CDR1 SNHLY, CDR2 FYNNEI. CDR3 length: 11 residues.

The rearrangement links TRBV5-4 to TRBJ1-1, with 7 bases aligning to TRBD1. The CDR3 covers 15 residues. CDR1 and CDR2 from the germline V gene are SGHNT and YYREEE (reference sequence). With V trimmed by 5 bases and J by 4 bases, 11 bases remained unmatched. CDR3 coding DNA: TGTGCCAGCAGACAAACCCAGGGACAGTTCACTGAAGCTTTCTTT. Its protein is CASRQTQGQFTEAFF.

The chain combines TRBV15 with TRBJ1-6, with D hard to call. Trimming left V 1 base short and J 9 bases short, with 10 bases between. In germline, CDR1 is LNHNV, CDR2 YYDKDF (reference sequence). The CDR3 covers 14 residues. The CDR3, as DNA: TGTGCCACCAGCAGAGGACTATTAGGTTCACCCCTCCACTTT. It yields the protein CATSRGLLGSPLHF.

The chain carries TRBV12-5 and TRBJ1-5; D gene unclear. The CDR3 covers 13 residues. V was cut by 5 bases and J by 10 bases, with 15 bases left in between. Germline lookup yields CDR1 LGHNT and CDR2 FRNRAP. The CDR3 DNA reads as TGTGCTAGTGGTCCAGGAGGGCCCTTACCCCAGCATTTT. Encoded protein: CASGPGGPLPQHF. The complete variable domain, with remaining parts taken from reference TRBV12-5 and TRBJ1-5, reads DARVTQTPRHKVTEMGQEVTMRCQPILGHNTVFWYRQTMMQGLELLAYFRNRAPLDDSGMPKDRFSAEMPDATLATLKIQPSEPRDSAVYFCASGPGGPLPQHFGDGTRLSIL.

The chain combines TRBV7-2 with TRBJ1-6; D unresolved. This CDR3 is 15 amino acids long. The germline gives CDR1 SGHTA, CDR2 FQGNSA. V was cut by 4 bases and J by 10 bases, with 17 bases left in between. The CDR3 loop reads CASSSNSGSGSPLHF. The CDR3 nucleotides are TGTGCCAGCAGCTCAAATTCCGGGAGCGGATCACCCCTCCACTTT.

The chain combines TRBV3-1 (or the pseudogene TRBV3-2) with TRBJ1-6; tentatively, D is TRBD1 (6 bases). The germline V gene encodes CDR1 LGHDT and CDR2 YNNKEL (reference sequence). CDR3 length equals 14 residues. Trimming removed 4 bases at V and 7 bases at J, with 11 bases between. Written as DNA, the CDR3 is TGTGCCAGCAGCCTTGGGGACAAAAATTCACCCCTCCACTTT. Protein: CASSLGDKNSPLHF.